These 27 T cell receptor beta chains originate from one sample sequenced in a study of CD8 T cells in ankylosing spondylitis. TCRdb recomputed calls from the 5' RACE reads with MiXCR, one row per CDR3 protein. The sample records about 130,000 distinct CDR3 sequences, roughly 8.8% being singletons. The material sequenced was blood, either unsorted or a sorted T cell fraction (not recorded which). The receptors were gathered from a male donor with ankylosing spondylitis or in good health (not recorded which).

This clonotype was seen a few times. The gene calls are TRBV7-2 and TRBJ1-5, with D possibly matching TRBD1 (5 bases). Deletions cut 5 bases from V and 6 bases from J, with 14 bases between. CDR1 and CDR2 from the germline V gene are SGHTA and FQGNSA. The CDR3 spans 14 residues. CDR3 in amino acids: CASSPPGVGQPQHF. In DNA, the CDR3 is TGTGCCAGCAGCCCTCCGGGGGTCGGTCAGCCCCAGCATTTT.

A few counts support this clonotype. This CDR3 reads CASSQTGLNEKLFF. Here the CDR3 DNA reads TGTGCCAGCAGCCAGACAGGTCTTAATGAAAAACTGTTTTTT. The chain combines TRBV5-6 with TRBJ1-4, with D perhaps matching TRBD1 (6 bases). Trimming left V 4 bases short and J 4 bases short, with 11 bases between. Germline assignment: CDR1 SGHDT and CDR2 YYEEEE. The CDR3 extends over 14 amino acids.

This clonotype was recorded at least ten times. V usage is TRBV20-1 and J usage is TRBJ2-5; TRBD2 agrees at 10 bases. Trimming removed 2 bases from V and 1 base from J; junction bases left unmatched: 1. Germline V lookup: CDR1 DFQATT, CDR2 SNEGSKA (reference sequence). The CDR3 is 14 amino acids. CDR3: CSARLAGVQETQYF. The CDR3 DNA sequence: TGCAGTGCTAGACTAGCGGGAGTCCAAGAGACCCAGTACTTC.

The table lists this clonotype with a few counts. The rearrangement joins TRBV7-2 to TRBJ2-7; the D call may be TRBD1 or TRBD2 (5 bases each). Deletions cut 4 bases from V and 1 base from J, with 14 bases between. Germline V CDR1 and CDR2: SGHTA, FQGNSA. The CDR3 consists of 15 residues. The CDR3 protein is CASSYGTPRSYEQYF. For the CDR3, the DNA is TGTGCCAGCAGCTACGGGACCCCCAGGTCCTACGAGCAGTACTTC.

This clonotype was seen ten or more times. V gene TRBV12-3 or TRBV12-4 combines with J gene TRBJ1-4; D remains unclear. Trimming removed 7 bases at V and 8 bases at J, with 17 bases between. CDR3 size: 14 residues. CDR3 in amino acids: CASTQVLGGEKLFF. The CDR3 DNA sequence: TGTGCCAGCACCCAGGTCCTAGGCGGAGAAAAACTGTTTTTT.

This clonotype was seen many times. This chain joins TRBV20-1 and TRBJ1-6, with TRBD1 as a possible D gene (5 bases). CDR1 is DFQATT and CDR2 is SNEGSKA in the germline V gene (reference sequence). The ends were cut back, 0 bases at V and 0 bases at J, with 9 bases in the middle. CDR3 size: 16 residues. The CDR3 sequence is CSARDGGSSYNSPLHF. The CDR3 bases are TGCAGTGCTAGAGATGGGGGGAGCTCCTATAATTCACCCCTCCACTTT.

This clonotype showed up just a few times. The gene calls are TRBV18 and TRBJ2-3; 9 bases align to TRBD1. Per germline, CDR1 KGHSH and CDR2 LQKENI. Losses at the gene ends were 3 bases for V and 0 bases for J; bases not matched to a gene: 1. This CDR3 is built from 15 residues. CDR3 amino acids: CASSPGTGSTDTQYF. The CDR3 bases are TGTGCCAGCTCACCGGGGACAGGGAGCACAGATACGCAGTATTTT.

The chain uses TRBV7-8 and TRBJ2-3; D may match TRBD1 or TRBD2 (5 bases each). With 5 bases removed from V and 12 bases from J, the gap between germline ends came to 15 bases. From germline, CDR1 is SGHVS and CDR2 FQNEAQ. This CDR3 region has 12 residues. CDR3 sequence (DNA): TGTGCCAGCAGCATGTCCGGGACCGGACAGTATTTT. This translates into CASSMSGTGQYF.

This clonotype was counted ten times or more. V usage is TRBV6-2 or TRBV6-3 and J usage is TRBJ2-1; D not resolved. This CDR3 has 12 amino acids. Germline values: CDR1 MNHEY, CDR2 SVGEGT. V gave up 4 bases and J gave up 4 bases, with 5 bases separating them. This CDR3 reads CASSFTYNEQFF. Here the CDR3 DNA reads TGTGCCAGCAGTTTCACGTACAATGAGCAGTTCTTC.

This clonotype was counted a few times. The V and J genes are TRBV20-1 and TRBJ2-3; 7 bases are shared with TRBD2. CDR3 size: 13 residues. Germline values: CDR1 DFQATT, CDR2 SNEGSKA (reference sequence). CDR3 residues: CKTGGTSTDTQYF. CDR3 DNA sequence: TGCAAAACCGGGGGGACTAGCACAGATACGCAGTATTTT.

This clonotype was found a few times. This chain uses TRBV3-1 with TRBJ2-2; D might be TRBD1 (6 bases). Germline values: CDR1 LGHDT, CDR2 YNNKEL (reference sequence). V gave up 5 bases and J gave up 2 bases, with 15 bases separating them. The CDR3 runs to 16 residues. The CDR3 DNA reads as TGTGCCAGCAGCTCAGGCCGACAGGTTAACACCGGGGAGCTGTTTTTT. Protein sequence: CASSSGRQVNTGELFF.

This clonotype was picked up many times. This rearrangement joins TRBV10-3 to TRBJ2-3, with D perhaps matching TRBD2 (6 bases). The length of the CDR3 is 15 residues. Germline V gives CDR1 ENHRY, CDR2 SYGVKD. The V and J ends lost 1 base and 2 bases respectively, with 10 bases between them. CDR3 sequence: CAISEFAGLTDTQYF. The CDR3 DNA reads as TGTGCCATCAGTGAGTTCGCGGGACTCACAGATACGCAGTATTTT.

This clonotype has at least ten counts. CDR3 DNA: TGTGCCAGCAGCGTAGCTGATAGGACCCCGGCAGTTCAGTACTTC. This codes for CASSVADRTPAVQYF. The chain joins TRBV9 to TRBJ2-4; D is unclear. The CDR3 is 15 amino acids. In germline, CDR1 is SGDLS, CDR2 YYNGEE. V dropped 0 bases and J dropped 11 bases, with 18 bases sitting between them.

This clonotype was seen many times. Here the CDR3 DNA reads TGTGCCAGCAGTTTATTCGGGCAGGGGAAGAACACTGAAGCTTTCTTT. This gives the protein CASSLFGQGKNTEAFF. V is TRBV27 and J is TRBJ1-1, with a weak D call TRBD1 (6 bases). In germline, CDR1 is MNHEY, CDR2 SMNVEV (reference sequence). The CDR3 length is 16 residues. Trimming removed 1 base from V and 1 base from J, with 13 bases in between.

The chain couples TRBV5-6 to TRBJ1-3; weak D call: TRBD1 (6 bases). Germline loops: CDR1 SGHDT, CDR2 YYEEEE. V was pared by 5 bases and J by 1 base, with 10 bases between. This CDR3 has 14 amino acids. The CDR3 is CASSRTASGNTIYF. CDR3 sequence (DNA): TGTGCCAGCAGTCGGACAGCGTCTGGAAACACCATATATTTT.

This clonotype was observed many times. The chain has TRBV28 and TRBJ2-1; TRBD2 matches 10 bases. Trimming took 5 bases from V and 5 from J; bases not matched to a gene: 9. Germline values: CDR1 MDHEN, CDR2 SYDVKM. The CDR3 covers 16 residues. The CDR3 sequence: CASSLLTSGADNEQFF. DNA of the CDR3: TGTGCCAGCAGTCTGCTCACTAGCGGGGCCGACAATGAGCAGTTCTTC.

The rearrangement uses TRBV7-2 and TRBJ2-1; the match to TRBD2 covers 10 bases. CDR3 length: 15 amino acids. Trimming took 4 bases from V and 8 from J; bases not matched to a gene: 8. Germline CDR1 is SGHTA and CDR2 is FQGNSA. The DNA for the CDR3 is TGTGCCAGCAGCTCCCGGACTAGCGGCCCCGATGAGCAGTTCTTC. This gives the protein CASSSRTSGPDEQFF.

This clonotype was detected many times. The chain employs TRBV7-2 and TRBJ1-2; 9 positions match TRBD1. The ends lost 5 bases at V and 3 bases at J; junction bases unmatched: 7. Germline values: CDR1 SGHTA, CDR2 FQGNSA. CDR3 length: 15 residues. In DNA form, the CDR3 reads TGTGCCAGCAGCACTTACCGGACAGGGGACTATGGCTACACCTTC. This sequence encodes CASSTYRTGDYGYTF.

This clonotype was seen many times. The rearrangement uses TRBV5-1 and TRBJ2-7; no definite D call. Germline assignment: CDR1 SGHRS and CDR2 YFSETQ. Deletions cut 0 bases from V and 9 bases from J, with 10 bases between. CDR3 length: 12 amino acids. CDR3: CASSLDGSMQYF. Here the CDR3 DNA reads TGCGCCAGCAGCTTGGATGGGTCTATGCAGTACTTC.

This clonotype was picked up one time. This chain uses TRBV27 with TRBJ2-6, with TRBD1 as a possible D gene (6 bases). V lost 0 bases and J lost 11, with 8 bases in between. Germline V gives CDR1 MNHEY, CDR2 SMNVEV (reference sequence). The CDR3 has 13 residues. The CDR3 region has the DNA TGTGCCAGCAGTTTATCTGGGACATACGTCCTGACTTTC. This translates into CASSLSGTYVLTF.

This chain links TRBV2 with TRBJ2-2; D is perhaps TRBD1 (5 bases). Between the trimmed V and J ends, which lost 1 base and 8 bases, there was a span of 5 bases. The CDR3 loop spans 12 amino acids. Germline values: CDR1 SNHLY, CDR2 FYNNEI. The CDR3 loop reads CASSEEGGELFF. CDR3 DNA sequence: TGTGCCAGCAGTGAAGAGGGGGGGGAGCTGTTTTTT.

V gene TRBV5-1 combines with J gene TRBJ2-2; D is possibly TRBD1 (6 bases). Germline V gene data show CDR1 as SGHRS and CDR2 as YFSETQ. V lost 0 bases and J 3 bases, leaving 12 bases between the germline ends. The CDR3 totals 16 residues. The CDR3 coding sequence is TGCGCCAGCAGCTTGGAAGGGGGTGGTTACACCGGGGAGCTGTTTTTT. This gives the protein CASSLEGGGYTGELFF.

In this sample, this clonotype turned up many times. The rearrangement joins TRBV7-9 to TRBJ1-3; possible D gene TRBD1, 6 bases. Trimming cost V 5 bases and J 2 bases, with 16 bases left between them. In germline, CDR1 is SEHNR, CDR2 FQNEAQ (reference sequence). This CDR3 region has 16 residues. The DNA for the CDR3 is TGTGCCAGCAGCCCAAAACATACAGGGCCTGGAAACACCATATATTTT. Protein sequence: CASSPKHTGPGNTIYF.

The table lists this clonotype with a few counts. The chain recombines TRBV6-1 with TRBJ2-7, with 10 nucleotides matching TRBD2. Germline lookup yields CDR1 MNHNS and CDR2 SASEGT. V shed 5 bases, J shed 0 bases, and the junction held 10 bases outside the gene matches. The CDR3 consists of 17 residues. The CDR3 DNA follows: TGTGCCAGCAGTCCCCGTCGGAGCGGGAGGGCCTCCTACGAGCAGTACTTC. Protein product: CASSPRRSGRASYEQYF.

This clonotype was observed at least ten times. The chain joins TRBV7-2 to TRBJ2-3, with D maybe TRBD1 (5 bases). Germline V gene lookup returns CDR1 SGHTA and CDR2 FQGNSA. V was pared by 1 base and J by 0 bases, with 11 bases between. The CDR3 runs 16 residues. This CDR3 reads CASSLVGQTSTDTQYF. DNA for the CDR3: TGTGCCAGCAGCTTAGTGGGGCAAACTAGCACAGATACGCAGTATTTT.

This clonotype was observed a few times. V gene TRBV7-2 combines with J gene TRBJ2-5, with 8 bases fitting TRBD2. The junction had 12 bases not matched to a gene; V was cut back by 5 bases and J by 7 bases. Germline V gene data show CDR1 as SGHTA and CDR2 as FQGNSA. CDR3 length: 15 residues. CDR3 nucleotides: TGTGCCAGCAGCCCCGGGGGGGGAACGGGAAGGACCCAGTACTTC. Protein: CASSPGGGTGRTQYF.

This clonotype was detected many times. The rearrangement links TRBV7-2 to TRBJ2-3, with D unresolved. The CDR3 loop spans 14 amino acids. Germline CDR1 is SGHTA and CDR2 is FQGNSA. V lost 3 bases to trimming and J lost 6 bases, with 13 bases between them. The CDR3 DNA is TGTGCCAGCAGCTTGGAATCCCTCCACGATACGCAGTATTTT. As protein: CASSLESLHDTQYF.